These 29 T cell receptor beta chains were sequenced from one sample in a study of blood T cell repertoires in COVID-19. Produced via immunoSEQ multiplex PCR; TCRdb's table is partial and in-frame only. The sample holds about 44,000 clones, around 87% seen once. The sequencing input was peripheral blood. Receptors were obtained from a woman aged 80 or over in a cohort sampled during active or convalescent COVID-19.

This chain joins TRBV5-1 and TRBJ2-5; D uncertain. From germline, CDR1 is SGHRS and CDR2 YFSETQ. V was cut by 1 base and J by 1 base, with 14 bases left in between. The CDR3 is 16 residues long. CDR3: CASSLTNWAIQETQYF. The CDR3 DNA follows: TGCGCCAGCAGCTTGACGAATTGGGCGATCCAAGAGACCCAGTACTTC. Full variable domain (missing parts from reference TRBV5-1 and TRBJ2-5): KAGVTQTPRYLIKTRGQQVTLSCSPISGHRSVSWYQQTPGQGLQFLFEYFSETQRNKGNFPGRFSGRQFSNSRSEMNVSTLELGDSALYLCASSLTNWAIQETQYFGPGTRLLVL.

This rearrangement joins TRBV10-2 to TRBJ2-3; 8 nucleotides agree with TRBD2. The CDR3 has 14 amino acids. The ends lost 8 bases at V and 1 base at J; junction bases unmatched: 5. Germline assignment: CDR1 WSHSY and CDR2 SAAADI. CDR3 nucleotides: TGCGCCAGCGGAGAGCGGGGGCGCACAGATACGCAGTATTTT. It codes for CASGERGRTDTQYF.

The count of this clone is one. This sequence joins TRBV3-1 (or the pseudogene TRBV3-2) and TRBJ1-2, with unresolved D. CDR1 is LGHDT and CDR2 is YNNKEL in the germline V gene (reference sequence). V was shortened by 0 bases and J by 4 bases, with 9 bases between the two germline ends. The CDR3 consists of 14 residues. The CDR3 region has the DNA TGTGCCAGCAGCCAAGATCACCGGGGCTATGGCTACACCTTC. It yields the protein CASSQDHRGYGYTF.

The CDR3 nucleotides are TGTGCCAGCAGCCCAACTCGCAATGAGCAGTTCTTC. Residues: CASSPTRNEQFF. This chain joins TRBV14 and TRBJ2-1; D uncertain. Trimming pared 4 bases from V and 6 bases from J, leaving 7 bases between. Germline CDR1 reads SGHDN; CDR2 reads FVKESK. CDR3 length: 12 residues. Complete variable domain (other parts from reference TRBV14 and TRBJ2-1): EAGVTQFPSHSVIEKGQTVTLRCDPISGHDNLYWYRRVMGKEIKFLLHFVKESKQDESGMPNNRFLAERTGGTYSTLKVQPAELEDSGVYFCASSPTRNEQFFGPGTRLTVL.

This chain uses TRBV11-2 with TRBJ2-1, with TRBD1 identical over 9 bases. CDR1 SGHAT and CDR2 FQNNGV come from the germline V gene. This CDR3 has 17 amino acids. Germline trimming cut 5 bases from V and 0 bases from J; bases unmatched to any gene: 8. For the CDR3, the DNA is TGTGCCAGCAGCCCGGGACAGGGTCCACTCTCCTACAATGAGCAGTTCTTC. Translation gives CASSPGQGPLSYNEQFF.

V is TRBV5-6 and J is TRBJ2-1, with 7 bases that match TRBD2. The CDR3 covers 15 residues. V lost 4 bases and J lost 6; bases outside the gene matches: 10. Germline CDR1 and CDR2: SGHDT and YYEEEE. The CDR3 DNA follows: TGTGCCAGCAGCCACTGGCGGGAGTCATCCAATGAGCAGTTCTTC. Residues: CASSHWRESSNEQFF.

Concerning this clone itself: The junction departs from the called germline gene at one end, perhaps through a read error. The J gene is TRBJ2-5, the V gene TRBV7-7, with 11 bases fitting TRBD2. CDR3 length: 15 residues. CDR1 is SSHAT, CDR2 FNYEAQ, per germline (reference sequence). The CDR3 here is CASSLAGGGGETQYF. CDR3 nucleotide sequence: TGTGCTAGCAGTCTAGCGGGAGGCGGTGGAGAGACCCAGTACTTC.

The rearrangement links TRBV7-9 to TRBJ2-1; 13 nucleotides line up with TRBD2. This CDR3 is 18 amino acids long. Per the germline V gene, CDR1 is SEHNR and CDR2 is FQNEAQ (reference sequence). After removal of 5 bases from V and 7 bases from J, the junction contained 14 bases not matched to a gene. The CDR3: CASSDPGTSGIVGNEQFF. CDR3 bases: TGTGCCAGCAGCGACCCCGGGACTAGCGGGATAGTCGGTAATGAGCAGTTCTTC.

The V call is TRBV5-4, the J call TRBJ2-3; a weak D match, TRBD1 (5 bases). Germline V gene sequence: CDR1 SGHNT, CDR2 YYREEE (reference sequence). The length of the CDR3 is 14 residues. The V end was cut by 2 bases, the J end by 0 bases, with 7 bases between. CDR3 residues: CASSFSGSTDTQYF. CDR3 in DNA: TGTGCCAGCAGCTTTTCAGGGAGCACAGATACGCAGTATTTT.

CDR3 protein: CASSLVRGYEQYF. The CDR3 DNA follows: TGCGCCAGCAGCTTGGTCCGGGGGTACGAGCAGTACTTC. The rearrangement links TRBV5-1 to TRBJ2-7; TRBD2 might be the D (6 bases). The germline V and J ends were trimmed by 0 bases and 4 bases, with 8 bases remaining between them. CDR1 is SGHRS, CDR2 YFSETQ, per germline. This CDR3 spans 13 amino acids.

The chain is built from TRBV7-9 and TRBJ1-5; 7 nucleotides match TRBD1. Germline V lookup: CDR1 SEHNR, CDR2 FQNEAQ (reference sequence). Unmatched junction bases numbered 2, after V lost 5 bases and J lost 4 bases. The CDR3 has 13 amino acids. This CDR3 reads CASSTQGNQPQHF. The CDR3 nucleotides read TGTGCCAGCAGCACACAGGGGAATCAGCCCCAGCATTTT. The full variable domain, rest sourced from reference TRBV7-9 and TRBJ1-5, is DTGVSQNPRHKITKRGQNVTFRCDPISEHNRLYWYRQTLGQGPEFLTYFQNEAQLEKSRLLSDRFSAERPKGSFSTLEIQRTEQGDSAMYLCASSTQGNQPQHFGDGTRLSIL.

V is TRBV24-1 and J is TRBJ2-7, with TRBD2 identical over 10 bases. Germline CDR1 reads KGHDR; CDR2 reads SFDVKD. The CDR3 consists of 14 residues. After removal of 2 bases from V and 5 bases from J, the junction contained 2 bases not matched to a gene. The CDR3 DNA follows: TGTGCCACCAGTGATTCACTAGCGGGAAACGAGCAGTACTTC. It yields the protein CATSDSLAGNEQYF.

The chain has TRBV24-1 and TRBJ1-5, with 7 bases identical to TRBD1. The CDR3 covers 16 residues. With 3 bases clipped from V and 11 bases from J, the junction kept 15 bases outside the gene matches. Per the germline V gene, CDR1 is KGHDR and CDR2 is SFDVKD. The CDR3 coding sequence is TGTGCCACCAGTGATCCCGATGCAGGGGGGAGAATGGCCCAGCATTTT. Its translation: CATSDPDAGGRMAQHF.

The chain couples TRBV5-6 to TRBJ1-2; D unresolved. The CDR3 consists of 11 residues. Trimming removed 1 base from V and 4 bases from J, with 2 bases in between. Germline V lookup: CDR1 SGHDT, CDR2 YYEEEE. The CDR3 nucleotides read TGTGCCAGCAGCTTGCGCTATGGCTACACCTTC. Residues: CASSLRYGYTF.

The chain recombines TRBV4-1 with TRBJ2-2; D remains unclear. CDR1 and CDR2 from the germline V gene are MGHRA and YSYEKL. CDR3 length: 17 residues. V dropped 7 bases and J dropped 2 bases, with 20 bases sitting between them. Here the CDR3 DNA reads TGCGCCAGCACCGAACAACTGCCGATGACTAACACCGGGGAGCTGTTTTTT. It is translated as CASTEQLPMTNTGELFF.

The V gene is TRBV9, the J gene TRBJ1-1; 12 positions match TRBD1. This CDR3 is 18 amino acids long. With V trimmed by 3 bases and J by 3 bases, 12 bases remained unmatched. Germline CDR1 is SGDLS and CDR2 is YYNGEE. In DNA, the CDR3 is TGTGCCAGCAGCGATAGTCCCGGGACAGGGGGCGGGTACACTGAAGCTTTCTTT. It yields the protein CASSDSPGTGGGYTEAFF.

The CDR3 sequence is CASSQNPPASSNQPQHF. Here the CDR3 DNA reads TGCGCCAGCAGCCAAAACCCCCCAGCGTCCTCTAATCAGCCCCAGCATTTT. This chain joins TRBV4-1 and TRBJ1-5; D is uncertain. This CDR3 is 17 amino acids long. V lost 2 bases and J 4 bases, leaving 18 bases between the germline ends. Germline CDR1 reads MGHRA; CDR2 reads YSYEKL.

The chain is built from TRBV27 and TRBJ1-3, with a possible D match to TRBD1 (5 bases). V gave up 5 bases and J gave up 0 bases, with 11 bases separating them. Germline-derived CDR1 and CDR2 are MNHEY and SMNVEV (reference sequence). This CDR3 is 15 amino acids long. The CDR3 nucleotides are TGTGCCAGCAGTCCCTCAGGGTTCTCTGGAAACACCATATATTTT. Translated, it gives CASSPSGFSGNTIYF.

The chain is built from TRBV11-2 and TRBJ1-1; D is undetermined. The CDR3 sequence is 17 residues long. V lost 5 bases, J lost 2 bases, and 21 bases lay in between. Germline CDR1 and CDR2: SGHAT and FQNNGV. The CDR3 coding sequence is TGTGCCAGCAGCACACCTGTTTCCATCAGTGCTAACACTGAAGCTTTCTTT. Protein sequence: CASSTPVSISANTEAFF.

The V gene is TRBV5-1, the J gene TRBJ1-1; weak D call: TRBD1 (6 bases). V lost 1 base and J 3 bases, leaving 10 bases between the germline ends. Germline CDR1 SGHRS, CDR2 YFSETQ. CDR3 size: 14 residues. The CDR3 nucleotides read TGCGCCAGCAGCTTGAACGGGGGGCACACTGAAGCTTTCTTT. Translating it yields CASSLNGGHTEAFF.

This clone was recorded only once. The chain is built from TRBV9 and TRBJ2-3; no clear D. Per germline, CDR1 SGDLS and CDR2 YYNGEE. Trimming left V 3 bases short and J 2 bases short, with 7 bases between. This CDR3 region has 13 residues. CDR3 nucleotides: TGTGCCAGCAGCGCCGAGCCCACAGATACGCAGTATTTT. The encoded protein is CASSAEPTDTQYF.

The V call is TRBV6-5, the J call TRBJ2-5, with TRBD2 identical over 8 bases. This CDR3 comprises 15 residues. The ends lost 0 bases at V and 4 bases at J; junction bases unmatched: 4. From germline, CDR1 is MNHEY and CDR2 SVGAGI. The CDR3 DNA reads as TGTGCCAGCAGTTACTCGCGTCTAGCGGGAGAGACCCAGTACTTC. Translated: CASSYSRLAGETQYF.

This sequence joins TRBV7-9 and TRBJ2-7; 8 bases match TRBD2. Germline V CDR1 and CDR2: SEHNR, FQNEAQ (reference sequence). This CDR3 has 17 amino acids. V shed 6 bases and J 2 bases; nucleotides not matched to a gene: 15. The CDR3 DNA sequence: TGTGCCAGCAGTTCAGCGGGTACTAGCGGTGAACCCTACGAGCAGTACTTC. Translating gives CASSSAGTSGEPYEQYF.

Only one count was recorded for this clone. The rearrangement uses TRBV10-2 and TRBJ1-4; 10 bases agree with TRBD1. V lost 7 bases to trimming and J lost 5 bases; unmatched junction nucleotides: 10. This CDR3 spans 16 amino acids. From germline, CDR1 is WSHSY and CDR2 SAAADI. CDR3 region: CASKPGDRGRNEKLFF. CDR3 in DNA: TGCGCCAGCAAGCCCGGCGACAGGGGGCGAAATGAAAAACTGTTTTTT.

This clone came up a few times. The rearrangement links TRBV10-2 to TRBJ2-3, with TRBD2 matching 9 bases. The CDR3 is 15 residues long. In germline, CDR1 is WSHSY, CDR2 SAAADI. The junction had 4 bases not matched to a gene; V was cut back by 5 bases and J by 1 base. The CDR3 nucleotides read TGCGCCAGCAGTCTGACTAGCGGTGGCACAGATACGCAGTATTTT. Translating it yields CASSLTSGGTDTQYF.

The V call is TRBV27, the J call TRBJ2-7; 9 positions match TRBD1. The CDR3 runs 15 residues. Germline V gene lookup returns CDR1 MNHEY and CDR2 SMNVEV (reference sequence). V shed 3 bases, J shed 2 bases, and the junction held 5 bases outside the gene matches. In DNA form, the CDR3 reads TGTGCCAGCAGTTTTCAGACAGGGGGGGCCTACGAGCAGTACTTC. As protein: CASSFQTGGAYEQYF.

CDR3 sequence (DNA): TGTGCCAGCAGTTCTCAAAGAGGGACAGGGTATTTTTTT. This gives the protein CASSSQRGTGYFF. The chain joins TRBV28 to TRBJ1-4, with 9 bases aligning to TRBD1. The length of the CDR3 is 13 residues. Looked up from germline, CDR1 is MDHEN and CDR2 is SYDVKM. V lost 4 bases and J lost 17; bases outside the gene matches: 11.

This rearrangement joins TRBV18 to TRBJ2-3; 7 bases map to TRBD1. CDR1 and CDR2 (germline): KGHSH, LQKENI. With 3 bases clipped from V and 1 base from J, the junction kept 1 base outside the gene matches. The CDR3 consists of 14 residues. The CDR3, as DNA: TGTGCCAGCTCACCCGGGACAGGCACAGATACGCAGTATTTT. Translating gives CASSPGTGTDTQYF.

This chain links TRBV30 with TRBJ1-6, with D tentatively TRBD1 (6 bases). The V and J ends lost 3 bases and 2 bases respectively, with 11 bases between them. The length of the CDR3 is 15 residues. Germline V gene lookup returns CDR1 GTSNPN and CDR2 SVGIG (reference sequence). The CDR3 loop reads CAWRRGGAYNSPLHF. The DNA for the CDR3 is TGTGCCTGGAGGAGGGGGGGGGCCTATAATTCACCCCTCCACTTT.